This is a list of T cell receptor beta chains from one sample in a study of T cell clones after liver transplantation. TCRdb's table, derived via immunoSEQ multiplex PCR, lists solely in-frame clones and lacks some. This table holds about 74,000 clones, 75% to 85% found once. The sample consisted of CD4+ T cells from blood, taken before liver transplant. These receptors all stem from a human donor who received a liver transplant. Both conserved end residues are part of each CDR3. D genes are given only for firm matches. Not all rows give a size; the values are once, few, many and, for expanded clones, a class.

j_gene,abundance,v_gene,d_gene,CDR3nt,CDR3aa
TRBJ2-5,-,TRBV2,TRBD1,TGTGCCAGCAGTACCGACAGGGGCCAAGAGACCCAGTACTTC,CASSTDRGQETQYF
TRBJ2-3,-,TRBV6-1,-,TGTGCCAGCAGTGAAAGGGGACATATTATCACAGATACGCAGTATTTT,CASSERGHIITDTQYF
TRBJ2-5,-,TRBV13,-,TGTGCCAGCAGCCCCCCCCGCCGGAGAGACCAAGAGACCCAGTACTTC,CASSPPRRRDQETQYF
TRBJ2-5,-,TRBV15,-,TGTGCCACCATGCGTGGGAATGGGGGGGAGACCCAGTACTTC,CATMRGNGGETQYF
TRBJ1-2,-,TRBV7-2,-,TGTGCCAGCAGCTTAGGGGGGGCCCCCAGTGGCTACACCTTC,CASSLGGAPSGYTF
TRBJ2-1,-,TRBV4-1,TRBD1,TGCGCCAGCAGCCAAGGCTCGGGACAGGCGCCTTTTAGAGCCGTACTTCAACGGCAGTTCTTC,CASSQGSGQAPFRAVLQRQFF
TRBJ2-1,-,TRBV2,-,TGTGCCAGCAACTACCGCCCCGGGGGCACTTACAATGAGCAGTTCTTC,CASNYRPGGTYNEQFF
TRBJ1-5,-,TRBV7-2,-,TGTGCCAGCGGGACGGGCAATCAGCCCCAGCATTTT,CASGTGNQPQHF
TRBJ1-2,-,TRBV14,-,TGTGCCAGCAGCGGAACACGGGGAGGACGAGGCTACACCTTC,CASSGTRGGRGYTF
TRBJ1-3,few,TRBV18,-,TGTGCCAGCTCACCACCACCTGGCTTCTGGGGCACCATATATTTT,CASSPPPGFWGTIYF
TRBJ2-7,-,TRBV9,TRBD2,TGTGCCAGCAGCGTAGGGGGAAGCGGGAGCTACGAGCAGTACTTC,CASSVGGSGSYEQYF
TRBJ1-2,-,TRBV28,TRBD1,TGTGCCAGCAGTTTCGCTGACAGGGCTGGCTACACCTTC,CASSFADRAGYTF
TRBJ1-5,-,TRBV4-2,TRBD1,TGTGCCAGCAGCCAACAGACAGGGGATAGCAATCAGCCCCAGCATTTT,CASSQQTGDSNQPQHF